A single sample gave rise to the 5 T cell receptor beta chains below, sequenced in a study of blood T cell repertoires in COVID-19 (dated by TCRdb to the early 2020s). Receptor amplification or capture employed the immunoSEQ multiplex PCR assay. The table was pulled from immuneACCESS by TCRdb, which kept in-frame rearrangements only. Such tables lose some clones; where checked, under half of the loss comes from unresolved V genes, and the rest has no known cause. Counted in this sample were about 200,000 clones; about 88% of them appeared once. The ten largest clones capture 1.5% to 2% of the sample. The sequenced sample was peripheral blood. These receptors were collected from a man between 18 and 29 years old with active or convalescent COVID-19.

The J gene is TRBJ1-2, the V gene TRBV19, with TRBD1 matching over 10 bases. The germline gives CDR1 LNHDA, CDR2 SQIVND (reference sequence). Trimming removed 6 bases from V and 4 bases from J; junction bases left unmatched: 11. This CDR3 has 16 amino acids. The CDR3 DNA sequence: TGTGCCAGTAGCCCTCCCGGGACAGGGGCTGGCTATGGCTACACCTTC. This translates into CASSPPGTGAGYGYTF.

The V call is TRBV30, the J call TRBJ1-6; TRBD1 matches 10 bases. The CDR3 has 13 amino acids. The germline V gene has CDR1 GTSNPN and CDR2 SVGIG (reference sequence). J was trimmed by 10 bases and V by 5 bases; bases with no gene match: 5. The CDR3 region has the DNA TGTGCCTGGGAGACAGGGGGCCAATCACCCCTCCACTTT. This sequence encodes CAWETGGQSPLHF.

Concerning this clone itself: Distinct nucleotide sequences in the sample also encode this CDR3. The rearrangement links TRBV27 to TRBJ2-7; 9 bases align to TRBD1. The CDR3 runs 13 residues. CDR1 MNHEY and CDR2 SMNVEV come from the germline V gene (reference sequence). J lost 6 bases, V lost 4 bases, and 4 bases had no gene match. The CDR3 DNA sequence: TGTGCCAGCAGTTGGGACAGGGAAGGCGAGCAGTACTTC. It encodes CASSWDREGEQYF.

Turning to this clone: Relative to the germline gene, one junction end is altered; a read error may explain this. The DNA of the CDR3 is TGCGGCAGCCAGGCGTTGGCCACAAATTCACCCCTCCACTTT. It encodes CGSQALATNSPLHF. The chain recombines TRBV10-1 with TRBJ1-6; no firm D call. CDR1 WNHNN and CDR2 SYGVQD come from the germline V gene (reference sequence). The CDR3 consists of 14 residues.

CDR3 residues: CSASGTWDTANTDTQYF. The CDR3, as DNA: TGCAGTGCTAGTGGGACATGGGATACAGCGAACACAGATACGCAGTATTTT. The chain carries TRBV20-1 and TRBJ2-3; possible D gene TRBD1, 6 bases. The CDR3 extends over 17 amino acids. Trimming shortened V by 3 bases and J by 2 bases, and 21 bases separated the two germline ends. The germline V gene encodes CDR1 DFQATT and CDR2 SNEGSKA (reference sequence).